This TCR beta chain stems from a study of graft-versus-host responses after intestinal transplantation. Study background: Every recipient underwent anti-thymocyte globulin induction, then tacrolimus and steroids for three to four years. Study observations and caveats: After transplant, early declines in HvG clones were associated with peak levels of circulating GvH clones. GvH clonotypes were identified within recipient marrow, with a subset emerging first in ileum or blood.

Only in-frame clones appear in the TCRdb table, and some are missing; sequencing was by immunoSEQ multiplex PCR. The sample lists about 70,000 clones; about 90% were seen once. Trimming shortened V by 2 bases and J by 3 bases, and 5 bases separated the two germline ends. Germline V CDR1 and CDR2: SGHTA, FQGTGA. This CDR3 has 14 amino acids. In the case of this clone: What it recognizes is unknown.

The rearrangement joins TRBV7-3 to TRBJ2-6, with D tentatively TRBD1 (5 bases). This receptor was obtained from a human donor who received an intestinal transplant. The sample here was unstimulated CD8+ T cells sorted from spleen or lymph node cells, taken before intestinal transplant. CDR3 loop: CASSLQGGANVLTF. The CDR3 nucleotides are TGTGCCAGCAGCTTACAGGGTGGGGCCAACGTCCTGACTTTC.